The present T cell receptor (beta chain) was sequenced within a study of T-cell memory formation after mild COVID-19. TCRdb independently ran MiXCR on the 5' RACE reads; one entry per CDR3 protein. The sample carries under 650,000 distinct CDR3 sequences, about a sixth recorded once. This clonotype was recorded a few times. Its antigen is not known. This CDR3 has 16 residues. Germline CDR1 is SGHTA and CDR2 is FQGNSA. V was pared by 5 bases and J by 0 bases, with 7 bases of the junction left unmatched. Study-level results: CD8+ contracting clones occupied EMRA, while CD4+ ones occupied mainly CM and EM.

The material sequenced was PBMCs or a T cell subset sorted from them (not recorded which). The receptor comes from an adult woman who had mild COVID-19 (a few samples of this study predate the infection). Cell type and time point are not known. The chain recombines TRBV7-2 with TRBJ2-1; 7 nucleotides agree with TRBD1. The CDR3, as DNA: TGTGCCAGCAGCGTGGAATGGGACAGCTCCTACAATGAGCAGTTCTTC. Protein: CASSVEWDSSYNEQFF.